The 14 T cell receptor beta chains below come from one sample, sequenced in a study of CD8+ T cells in alopecia areata. Following RNA extraction, reverse transcription yielded cDNA that acted as the sequencing template. Assay: immunoSEQ multiplex PCR; the TCRdb copy retains only in-frame clones and omits some. The repertoire includes around 20,000 clones, approximately 59% of them detected once, and less than 5.5% sits in the top ten. Sorting of CD4+ cells into CD25+CD127- cells was carried out for four or five patients. Sequencing used CD4+ Tregs sorted from blood. Receptors originate from a human donor with alopecia areata.

This sequence joins TRBV6-5 and TRBJ2-7; D perhaps matches TRBD2 (6 bases). Trimming stripped 4 bases from V and 5 bases from J, with 12 bases between. This CDR3 has 13 amino acids. Per germline, CDR1 MNHEY and CDR2 SVGAGI. DNA of the CDR3: TGTGCCAGCAGTTCGGCGGGAATAAACGAGCAGTACTTC. Translated, it gives CASSSAGINEQYF.

V usage is TRBV27 and J usage is TRBJ1-5; D unresolved. This CDR3 has 14 amino acids. The ends were cut back, 5 bases at V and 4 bases at J, with 12 bases in the middle. CDR1 is MNHEY and CDR2 is SMNVEV in the germline V gene (reference sequence). The DNA of the CDR3 is TGTGCCAGCAGTCGAGGCGGGGTTAATCAGCCCCAGCATTTT. It codes for CASSRGGVNQPQHF.

The chain uses TRBV5-1 and TRBJ2-1, with TRBD2 matching over 7 bases. CDR1 and CDR2 (germline): SGHRS, YFSETQ. CDR3 length: 14 amino acids. Trimming removed 6 bases from V and 0 bases from J; junction bases left unmatched: 3. The CDR3, as DNA: TGCGCCAGCACCCGGGACTACTCCTACAATGAGCAGTTCTTC. It translates to CASTRDYSYNEQFF.

This clone was detected once. CDR3 sequence: CASSLEAGTDTQYF. The CDR3 bases are TGCGCCAGCAGCTTGGAAGCGGGCACAGATACGCAGTATTTT. The chain combines TRBV5-1 with TRBJ2-3, with a tentative D call TRBD2 (5 bases). The CDR3 loop spans 14 amino acids. V lost 0 bases and J lost 1, with 6 bases in between. Looked up from germline, CDR1 is SGHRS and CDR2 is YFSETQ. The whole variable domain, remainder taken from reference TRBV5-1 and TRBJ2-3, is KAGVTQTPRYLIKTRGQQVTLSCSPISGHRSVSWYQQTPGQGLQFLFEYFSETQRNKGNFPGRFSGRQFSNSRSEMNVSTLELGDSALYLCASSLEAGTDTQYFGPGTRLTVL.

This sequence joins TRBV7-8 and TRBJ1-1; TRBD1 might be the D (5 bases). Between the trimmed V and J ends, which lost 5 bases and 5 bases, there was a span of 15 bases. This CDR3 is built from 14 residues. From germline, CDR1 is SGHVS and CDR2 FQNEAQ. This CDR3 reads CASSGVGGGTEAFF. The CDR3 region has the DNA TGTGCCAGCAGCGGAGTCGGGGGAGGGACTGAAGCTTTCTTT.

This clone was recorded once. The chain carries TRBV25-1 and TRBJ1-1; D uncertain. This CDR3 region has 13 residues. The germline gives CDR1 MGHDK, CDR2 SYGVNS. Trimming cost V 8 bases and J 4 bases, with 14 bases left between them. The CDR3 sequence: CASLRESGTEAFF. The CDR3 DNA reads TGTGCCAGCCTTAGGGAATCGGGCACTGAAGCTTTCTTT. Full variable domain (remainder filled in from reference TRBV25-1 and TRBJ1-1): EADIYQTPRYLVIGTGKKITLECSQTMGHDKMYWYQQDPGMELHLIHYSYGVNSTEKGDLSSESTVSRIRTEHFPLTLESARPSHTSQYLCASLRESGTEAFFGQGTRLTVV.

CDR3 DNA: TGCAGCGTTGAAACTAACTATGGCTACACCTTC. Amino acid sequence: CSVETNYGYTF. This rearrangement joins TRBV29-1 to TRBJ1-2; D not certain. This CDR3 is 11 amino acids long. Germline V lookup: CDR1 SQVTM, CDR2 ANQGSEA. The V gene lost 2 bases and the J gene lost 0 bases, with 1 base spanning the gap.

A few counts support this clone. CDR3 loop: CATSRVGRFSGGYNEQFF. The CDR3 bases are TGTGCCACCAGCAGAGTAGGGCGGTTTTCGGGTGGGTACAATGAGCAGTTCTTC. The chain links TRBV15 to TRBJ2-1, with no clear D. The CDR3 loop spans 18 amino acids. Germline V CDR1 and CDR2: LNHNV, YYDKDF (reference sequence). V lost 1 base and J 4 bases, leaving 20 bases between the germline ends.

The chain couples TRBV30 to TRBJ2-1, with a possible D match to TRBD2 (6 bases). CDR3 length: 16 residues. Germline CDR1 is GTSNPN and CDR2 is SVGIG (reference sequence). The V end lost 2 bases, the J end lost 1 base, and 15 bases lay between the germline ends. This chain's CDR3 is CAWSSGRLDSYNEQFF. In DNA form, the CDR3 reads TGTGCCTGGAGTTCCGGTAGACTAGATTCCTACAATGAGCAGTTCTTC.

V usage is TRBV25-1 and J usage is TRBJ2-3, with TRBD2 identical over 7 bases. The CDR3 has 14 residues. Germline-derived CDR1 and CDR2 are MGHDK and SYGVNS. After removal of 5 bases from V and 2 bases from J, the junction contained 4 bases not matched to a gene. The CDR3 protein is CASSLSGFTDTQYF. CDR3 bases: TGTGCCAGCAGTCTTAGCGGGTTCACAGATACGCAGTATTTT.

The chain combines TRBV7-9 with TRBJ2-5; TRBD2 aligns across 8 bases. The DNA end lines up better with TRBJ2-7; the J call may be wrong. The V gene's germline CDR1 is SEHNR and CDR2 FQNEAQ (reference sequence). This CDR3 is 18 amino acids long. As DNA, the CDR3 is TGTGCCAGCAGCTTCGGTGTGACAGGACTAGCTACCGCCTACGAGCAGTACTTC. Translated, it gives CASSFGVTGLATAYEQYF.

The chain employs TRBV29-1 and TRBJ2-1; 11 bases fit TRBD2. The CDR3 spans 17 residues. The junction had 14 bases not matched to a gene; V was cut back by 7 bases and J by 3 bases. Germline loops: CDR1 SQVTM, CDR2 ANQGSEA. In nucleotides, the CDR3 is TGCAGCGGCACTAGCGGGGGTCCCGATACCCACTACAATGAGCAGTTCTTC. Residues: CSGTSGGPDTHYNEQFF.

The DNA for the CDR3 is TGTGCCAGCAGTCTGATCCGGACTAGCGGAAGGAATGAGCAGTTCTTC. Translated: CASSLIRTSGRNEQFF. V and J are TRBV7-9 and TRBJ2-1; 10 nucleotides align to TRBD2. The V and J ends lost 6 bases and 7 bases, in that order; junction bases with no gene match: 12. Germline V lookup: CDR1 SEHNR, CDR2 FQNEAQ (reference sequence). The CDR3 extends over 16 amino acids.

J is TRBJ2-1 and V is TRBV7-9; the D gene could be TRBD1 or TRBD2 (5 bases each). The CDR3 sequence is 15 residues long. The germline V and J ends were trimmed by 4 bases and 3 bases, with 13 bases remaining between them. CDR1 SEHNR and CDR2 FQNEAQ come from the germline V gene (reference sequence). The DNA for the CDR3 is TGTGCCAGCAGCTCACTAGGGGTGGGCTACAATGAGCAGTTCTTC. Protein: CASSSLGVGYNEQFF. Complete variable domain (other parts from reference TRBV7-9 and TRBJ2-1): DTGVSQNPRHKITKRGQNVTFRCDPISEHNRLYWYRQTLGQGPEFLTYFQNEAQLEKSRLLSDRFSAERPKGSFSTLEIQRTEQGDSAMYLCASSSLGVGYNEQFFGPGTRLTVL.